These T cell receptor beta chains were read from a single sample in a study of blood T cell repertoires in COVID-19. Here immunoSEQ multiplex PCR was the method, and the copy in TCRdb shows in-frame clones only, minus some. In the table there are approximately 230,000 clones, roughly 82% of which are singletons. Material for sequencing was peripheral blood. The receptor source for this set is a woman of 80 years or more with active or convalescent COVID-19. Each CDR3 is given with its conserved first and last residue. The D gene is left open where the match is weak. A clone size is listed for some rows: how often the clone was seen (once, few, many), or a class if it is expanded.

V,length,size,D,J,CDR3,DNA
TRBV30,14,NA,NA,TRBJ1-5,CAWSVGGINQPQHF,TGTGCCTGGAGTGTAGGAGGGATCAATCAGCCCCAGCATTTT
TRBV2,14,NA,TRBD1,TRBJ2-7,CASSGGTGSYEQYF,TGTGCCAGCAGTGGTGGGACAGGGTCCTACGAGCAGTACTTC
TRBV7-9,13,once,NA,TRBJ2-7,CASSQTESYEQYF,TGTGCCAGCAGCCAAACAGAGTCCTACGAGCAGTACTTC
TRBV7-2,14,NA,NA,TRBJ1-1,CASSPWGLGTEAFF,TGTGCCAGCAGCCCCTGGGGCTTAGGTACTGAAGCTTTCTTT
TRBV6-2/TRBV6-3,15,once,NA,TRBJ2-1,CASSYLSREYNEQFF,TGTGCCAGCAGTTACCTATCTCGGGAGTACAATGAGCAGTTCTTC
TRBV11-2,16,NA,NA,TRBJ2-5,CASSLVGGLGQETQYF,TGTGCCAGCAGCTTAGTGGGGGGGCTAGGTCAAGAGACCCAGTACTTC
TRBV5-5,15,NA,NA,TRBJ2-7,CASSLGQGYSYEQYF,TGTGCCAGCAGCTTGGGGCAGGGTTACTCCTACGAGCAGTACTTC
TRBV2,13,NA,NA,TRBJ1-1,CASSLQGVTEAFF,TGTGCCAGCAGCTTACAAGGGGTCACTGAAGCTTTCTTT
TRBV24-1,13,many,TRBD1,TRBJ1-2,CATSEYTGEGYTF,TGTGCCACCAGTGAATACACAGGGGAAGGCTACACCTTC
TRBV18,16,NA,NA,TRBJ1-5,CASSPPNQGRNQPQHF,TGTGCCAGCTCACCACCCAACCAGGGGCGCAATCAGCCCCAGCATTTT
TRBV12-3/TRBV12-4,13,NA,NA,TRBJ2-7,CASSLWGVYEQYF,TGTGCCAGCAGTTTATGGGGGGTCTACGAGCAGTACTTC
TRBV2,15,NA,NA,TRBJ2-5,CASSEQGGGQETQYF,TGTGCCAGCAGTGAACAGGGAGGGGGCCAAGAGACCCAGTACTTC
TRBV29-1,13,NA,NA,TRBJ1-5,CSVARDRNQPQHF,TGCAGCGTTGCCAGGGATCGCAATCAGCCCCAGCATTTT
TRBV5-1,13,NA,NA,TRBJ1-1,CASSRSGNTEAFF,TGCGCCAGCAGCCGGTCGGGAAACACTGAAGCTTTCTTT
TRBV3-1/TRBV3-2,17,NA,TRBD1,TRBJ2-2,CASSQDWTGGSTGELFF,TGTGCCAGCAGCCAAGACTGGACAGGGGGCAGCACCGGGGAGCTGTTTTTT
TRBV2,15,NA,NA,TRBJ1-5,CASGRNGQGTQPQHF,TGTGCCAGTGGAAGGAATGGGCAGGGGACCCAGCCCCAGCATTTT
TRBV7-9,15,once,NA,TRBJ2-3,CASSLGTGNPDTQYF,TGTGCCAGCAGCTTAGGAACAGGGAACCCAGATACGCAGTATTTT
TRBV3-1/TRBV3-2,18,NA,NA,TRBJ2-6,CASSQGDYMGSGANVLTF,TGTGCCAGCAGCCAAGGTGACTATATGGGTTCTGGGGCCAACGTCCTGACTTTC
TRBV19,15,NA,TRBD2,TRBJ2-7,CASSTRLAPPYEQYF,TGTGCCAGTAGTACACGACTAGCGCCTCCCTACGAGCAGTACTTC
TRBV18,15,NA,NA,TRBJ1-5,CASSLNTYSNQPQHF,TGTGCCAGCTCCCTTAACACGTATAGCAATCAGCCCCAGCATTTT
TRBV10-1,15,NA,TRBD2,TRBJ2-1,CASSKSGGPYNEQFF,TGCGCCAGCAGTAAGAGCGGGGGGCCTTACAATGAGCAGTTCTTC
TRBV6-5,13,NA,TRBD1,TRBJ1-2,CASSVQGANGYTF,TGTGCCAGCAGCGTTCAGGGGGCAAATGGCTACACCTTC
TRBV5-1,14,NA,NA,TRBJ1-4,CASSLFREGEKLFF,TGCGCCAGCAGCTTGTTCAGGGAAGGTGAAAAACTGTTTTTT
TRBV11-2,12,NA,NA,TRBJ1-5,CASSLAGQPQHF,TGTGCCAGCAGCTTAGCAGGCCAGCCCCAGCATTTT
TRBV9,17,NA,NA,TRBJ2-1,CASSVGWASNSYNEQFF,TGTGCCAGCAGCGTAGGTTGGGCGTCTAACTCCTACAATGAGCAGTTCTTC
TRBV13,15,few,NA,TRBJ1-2,CASSLGPDRLYGYTF,TGTGCCAGCAGCTTAGGCCCCGACAGGCTCTATGGCTACACCTTC
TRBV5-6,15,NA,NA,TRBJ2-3,CASSLGLEVGDTQYF,TGTGCCAGCAGCTTGGGACTGGAGGTAGGGGATACGCAGTATTTT
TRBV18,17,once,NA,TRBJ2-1,CASSRGGRVRSYNEQFF,TGTGCCAGCTCACGGGGCGGAAGGGTACGCTCCTACAATGAGCAGTTCTTC
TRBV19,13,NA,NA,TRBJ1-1,CASIGGDTTEAFF,TGTGCCAGTATCGGGGGTGATACCACTGAAGCTTTCTTT
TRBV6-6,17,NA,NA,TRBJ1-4,CASSPSPGAGTNEKLFF,TGTGCCAGCAGTCCTTCCCCAGGGGCTGGAACTAATGAAAAACTGTTTTTT
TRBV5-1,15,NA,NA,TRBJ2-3,CASSYLDRTADTQYF,TGCGCCAGCAGCTATCTAGACCGAACGGCAGATACGCAGTATTTT
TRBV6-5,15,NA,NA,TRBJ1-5,CASSYSGESNQPQHF,TGTGCCAGCAGTTACTCAGGAGAAAGCAATCAGCCCCAGCATTTT
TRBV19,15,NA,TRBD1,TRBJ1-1,CASSTTWDSGTEAFF,TGTGCCAGTAGTACGACTTGGGACAGTGGGACTGAAGCTTTCTTT
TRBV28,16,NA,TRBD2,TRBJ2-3,CASSLSSLAGTDTQYF,TGTGCCAGCAGTTTAAGTTCCCTAGCGGGTACAGATACGCAGTATTTT
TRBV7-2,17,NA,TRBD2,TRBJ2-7,CASSLRTSGRVGIEQYF,TGTGCCAGCAGTCTCAGGACTAGCGGGCGGGTGGGAATCGAGCAGTACTTC
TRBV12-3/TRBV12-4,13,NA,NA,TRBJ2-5,CASSFSYQETQYF,TGTGCCAGCAGTTTCTCGTACCAAGAGACCCAGTACTTC
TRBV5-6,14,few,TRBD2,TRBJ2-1,CASSPPAGGGEQFF,TGTGCCAGCAGCCCACCTGCGGGGGGCGGTGAGCAGTTCTTC
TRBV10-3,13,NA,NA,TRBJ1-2,CAIRIQGQGGYTF,TGTGCCATCAGGATTCAGGGGCAGGGTGGCTACACCTTC
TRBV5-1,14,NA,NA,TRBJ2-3,CASSLGLITDTQYF,TGCGCCAGCAGCCTGGGACTGATCACAGATACGCAGTATTTT
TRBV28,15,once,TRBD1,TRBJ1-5,CASSLQARGVQPQHF,TGTGCCAGCAGTTTACAGGCCAGGGGGGTTCAGCCCCAGCATTTT
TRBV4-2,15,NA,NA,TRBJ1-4,CASSHPGSTNEKLFF,TGTGCCAGCAGCCACCCAGGGTCAACTAATGAAAAACTGTTTTTT
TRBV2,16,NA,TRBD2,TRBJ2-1,CASGLDSTSGDDEQFF,TGTGCCAGCGGCCTAGATTCGACTAGCGGGGATGATGAGCAGTTCTTC
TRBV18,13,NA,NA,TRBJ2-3,CASSPPVTDTQYF,TGTGCCAGCTCACCTCCGGTCACAGATACGCAGTATTTT
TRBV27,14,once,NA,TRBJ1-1,CASSLMGGVTEAFF,TGTGCCAGCAGTCTCATGGGGGGAGTTACTGAAGCTTTCTTT
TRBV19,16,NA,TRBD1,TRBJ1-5,CASSIEGQNSNQPQHF,TGTGCCAGTAGTATAGAGGGACAGAATAGCAATCAGCCCCAGCATTTT
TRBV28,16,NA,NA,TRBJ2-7,CASRPYPGDGAYEQYF,TGTGCCAGCAGACCCTACCCGGGGGATGGGGCCTACGAGCAGTACTTC